These 24 T cell receptor beta chains originate from one sample sequenced in a study of T cell repertoires in cytomegalovirus infection. TCRdb independently ran MiXCR on the reads; one entry per CDR3 protein. The sample has under 300,000 distinct CDR3 sequences, 10% to 15% seen once. Sequencing was performed on PBMCs. The source is a human donor in good health (CMV status not recorded). Some clones in this sample may be carry-over from other donors' samples.

The chain is built from TRBV20-1 and TRBJ2-1; TRBD2 is a possible D gene (5 bases). Germline V lookup: CDR1 DFQATT, CDR2 SNEGSKA (reference sequence). The CDR3 runs 16 residues. V was clipped by 0 bases and J by 4 bases, with 16 bases between them. CDR3 loop: CSAREGSGPPYNEQFF. Here the CDR3 DNA reads TGCAGTGCTAGAGAGGGGAGCGGACCCCCGTACAATGAGCAGTTCTTC.

This chain uses TRBV29-1 with TRBJ2-1; 10 bases are a match to TRBD2. The trim removed 7 bases at V and 9 bases at J, leaving 12 bases unmatched. CDR3 length equals 14 residues. Germline loops: CDR1 SQVTM, CDR2 ANQGSEA. The CDR3 here is CSAILLSGGSEQFF. The DNA of the CDR3 is TGCAGCGCCATTTTACTTAGCGGGGGGAGTGAGCAGTTCTTC.

This clonotype was counted ten times or more. The V gene is TRBV28, the J gene TRBJ2-1, with D uncertain. The germline gives CDR1 MDHEN, CDR2 SYDVKM. Trimming removed 6 bases from V and 9 bases from J, with 15 bases in between. This CDR3 has 13 amino acids. CDR3 sequence: CASSQNLGSEQFF. The CDR3 coding sequence is TGTGCCAGCAGCCAAAATCTCGGTAGTGAGCAGTTCTTC.

There are many counts of this clonotype. This chain connects TRBV4-1 to TRBJ2-1; 7 nucleotides align to TRBD2. V dropped 0 bases and J dropped 4; count of bases not matched to a gene: 9. Germline assignment: CDR1 MGHRA and CDR2 YSYEKL. The CDR3 consists of 17 residues. The CDR3 sequence: CASSQEIGSSGYNEQFF. The CDR3, as DNA: TGCGCCAGCAGCCAAGAAATCGGGTCTAGCGGTTACAATGAGCAGTTCTTC.

This chain connects TRBV5-1 to TRBJ2-7, with D maybe TRBD1 (8 bases). The V gene lost 0 bases and the J gene lost 4 bases, with 17 bases spanning the gap. The V gene's germline CDR1 is SGHRS and CDR2 YFSETQ. This CDR3 spans 16 amino acids. The CDR3, as DNA: TGCGCCAGCAGCTTGGCCCAGACAGGGGAGGGGTACGAGCAGTACTTC. It yields the protein CASSLAQTGEGYEQYF.

This clonotype has a count of ten or more. The chain has TRBV6-1 and TRBJ2-7; a possible D gene is TRBD2 (6 bases). Between the trimmed V and J ends, which lost 7 bases and 1 base, there was a span of 14 bases. Germline CDR1 is MNHNS and CDR2 is SASEGT. The CDR3 spans 14 residues. The CDR3 region is CASKTGTASYEQYF. The DNA of the CDR3 is TGTGCCAGCAAAACCGGGACTGCATCCTACGAGCAGTACTTC.

This clonotype has at least ten counts. V gene TRBV7-2 combines with J gene TRBJ2-5; D assignment may be TRBD1 or TRBD2 (6 bases each). The germline V gene encodes CDR1 SGHTA and CDR2 FQGNSA. The CDR3 totals 15 residues. V lost 4 bases and J lost 2, with 14 bases in between. CDR3 amino acids: CASSWGAILQETQYF. The CDR3 DNA follows: TGTGCCAGCAGCTGGGGGGCGATTTTACAAGAGACCCAGTACTTC. The full variable domain, its missing parts supplied by reference TRBV7-2 and TRBJ2-5, is GAGVSQSPSNKVTEKGKDVELRCDPISGHTALYWYRQSLGQGLEFLIYFQGNSAPDKSGLPSDRFSAERTGGSVSTLTIQRTQQEDSAVYLCASSWGAILQETQYFGPGTRLLVL.

The chain joins TRBV11-2 to TRBJ2-2; D not resolved. V lost 1 base to trimming and J lost 5 bases, with 11 bases between them. The V gene's germline CDR1 is SGHAT and CDR2 FQNNGV. The CDR3 has 15 amino acids. The CDR3 region has the DNA TGTGCCAGCAGCTTAGTAGTTGGCGGAACCGGGGAGCTGTTTTTT. Encoded protein: CASSLVVGGTGELFF.

This clonotype was observed at least ten times. V usage is TRBV7-2 and J usage is TRBJ1-1; no clear D. There are 15 residues in the CDR3. V lost 0 bases to trimming and J lost 1 base, with 9 bases between them. CDR1 and CDR2 (germline): SGHTA, FQGNSA. CDR3 region: CASSLAQQANTEAFF. In DNA, the CDR3 is TGTGCCAGCAGCTTAGCCCAGCAGGCGAACACTGAAGCTTTCTTT.

This clonotype was seen many times. The chain combines TRBV7-2 with TRBJ2-1; maybe TRBD2 (7 bases). In germline, CDR1 is SGHTA, CDR2 FQGNSA. The germline V and J ends were trimmed by 3 bases and 12 bases, with 18 bases remaining between them. CDR3 length: 14 residues. CDR3 amino acids: CASSLGGGGGRQFF. CDR3 DNA sequence: TGTGCCAGCAGCTTGGGTGGGGGAGGGGGACGGCAGTTCTTC.

This clonotype was counted between two and nine times. The chain employs TRBV6-2 or TRBV6-3 and TRBJ2-1; 7 positions agree with TRBD1. J gave up 2 bases and V 2 bases, and 3 bases lay outside the gene matches. Germline loops: CDR1 MNHEY, CDR2 SVGEGT. The CDR3 covers 15 residues. The CDR3 region has the DNA TGTGCCAGCAGTTACAGCACAGGGGCCTACAATGAGCAGTTCTTC. The encoded protein is CASSYSTGAYNEQFF.

V and J are TRBV9 and TRBJ1-2; 11 bases agree with TRBD1. The CDR3 consists of 18 residues. The V and J ends lost 4 bases and 6 bases, in that order; junction bases with no gene match: 17. Germline V lookup: CDR1 SGDLS, CDR2 YYNGEE. DNA for the CDR3: TGTGCCAGCAGCTCAGACCCGGGACAGGGGGTGTTTTTTGATGGCTACACCTTC. Residues: CASSSDPGQGVFFDGYTF.

This chain joins TRBV5-1 and TRBJ2-7; 8 bases line up with TRBD1. The CDR3 totals 14 residues. CDR1 and CDR2 from the germline V gene are SGHRS and YFSETQ. V shed 4 bases, J shed 2 bases, and the junction held 5 bases outside the gene matches. CDR3 in DNA: TGCGCCAGCAGCACGGACAGGGACGCCTACGAGCAGTACTTC. It is translated as CASSTDRDAYEQYF. The whole variable domain, filled in from reference TRBV5-1 and TRBJ2-7, reads KAGVTQTPRYLIKTRGQQVTLSCSPISGHRSVSWYQQTPGQGLQFLFEYFSETQRNKGNFPGRFSGRQFSNSRSEMNVSTLELGDSALYLCASSTDRDAYEQYFGPGTRLTVT.

Many counts were recorded for this clonotype. The chain combines TRBV7-3 with TRBJ1-1, with 7 bases that match TRBD1. The CDR3 is 13 residues long. J gave up 5 bases and V 5 bases, and 5 bases lay outside the gene matches. The germline CDR1 and CDR2 sequences are SGHTA and FQGTGA. CDR3 coding DNA: TGTGCCAGCAGCCTCAACAGGGGTACTGAAGCTTTCTTT. Translated: CASSLNRGTEAFF. The variable domain in full, completed from reference TRBV7-3 and TRBJ1-1, reads GAGVSQTPSNKVTEKGKYVELRCDPISGHTALYWYRQSLGQGPEFLIYFQGTGAADDSGLPNDRFFAVRPEGSVSTLKIQRTERGDSAVYLCASSLNRGTEAFFGQGTRLTVV.

This clonotype was seen ten or more times. The chain is built from TRBV7-2 and TRBJ2-2; the D gene could be TRBD1 or TRBD2 (7 bases each). The germline CDR1 and CDR2 sequences are SGHTA and FQGNSA. The V end lost 5 bases, the J end lost 4 bases, and 14 bases lay between the germline ends. This CDR3 spans 15 amino acids. The CDR3 sequence is CASSPQGEGTGELFF. DNA for the CDR3: TGTGCCAGCAGCCCGCAGGGGGAGGGCACCGGGGAGCTGTTTTTT.

This clonotype occurred a few times. The V and J genes are TRBV29-1 and TRBJ2-5; unclear D gene. This CDR3 comprises 12 residues. CDR1 is SQVTM, CDR2 ANQGSEA, per germline. Between the trimmed V and J ends, which lost 3 bases and 3 bases, there was a span of 8 bases. The CDR3 region has the DNA TGCAGCGTTGAGGTCAAGAAAGAGACCCAGTACTTC. It codes for CSVEVKKETQYF.

This clonotype was counted a few times. The gene calls are TRBV7-9 and TRBJ2-7, with 7 bases matching TRBD2. CDR1 is SEHNR and CDR2 is FQNEAQ in the germline V gene (reference sequence). The CDR3 consists of 13 residues. V was pared by 5 bases and J by 3 bases, with 4 bases of the junction left unmatched. CDR3 bases: TGTGCCAGCAGCCCTAGCGGAGACTACGAGCAGTACTTC. This codes for CASSPSGDYEQYF.

This clonotype has ten or more counts. This chain connects TRBV5-5 to TRBJ2-3; D assignment may be TRBD1 or TRBD2 (5 bases each). V lost 7 bases to trimming and J lost 3 bases, with 12 bases between them. The germline V gene has CDR1 SGHKS and CDR2 YYEKEE (reference sequence). The CDR3 sequence is 13 residues long. CDR3 in amino acids: CASRWGGTDTQYF. The CDR3 bases are TGTGCCAGCCGCTGGGGCGGGACAGATACGCAGTATTTT.

This clonotype was seen repeatedly, ten times or more. The chain uses TRBV19 and TRBJ2-1; the match to TRBD1 covers 7 bases. The germline gives CDR1 LNHDA, CDR2 SQIVND (reference sequence). The J segment lost 2 bases and the V segment lost 5 bases, leaving 12 bases of the junction unmatched. The CDR3 runs to 17 residues. In DNA form, the CDR3 reads TGTGCCAGTAGTTTTTACGCCGGGACAGTCACCTACAATGAGCAGTTCTTC. Amino acid sequence: CASSFYAGTVTYNEQFF. Supplemented by reference TRBV19 and TRBJ2-1, the full variable domain reads DGGITQSPKYLFRKEGQNVTLSCEQNLNHDAMYWYRQDPGQGLRLIYYSQIVNDFQKGDIAEGYSVSREKKESFPLTVTSAQKNPTAFYLCASSFYAGTVTYNEQFFGPGTRLTVL.

The table lists this clonotype with many counts. The chain couples TRBV28 to TRBJ2-5, with D maybe TRBD2 (7 bases). This CDR3 has 15 residues. Trimming pared 1 base from V and 4 bases from J, leaving 13 bases between. Germline V lookup: CDR1 MDHEN, CDR2 SYDVKM. Here the CDR3 reads CASSLSGEGGETQYF. The CDR3 coding sequence is TGTGCCAGCAGTTTATCAGGGGAGGGGGGAGAGACCCAGTACTTC.

The chain is built from TRBV29-1 and TRBJ2-7; a weak D match, TRBD1 (6 bases). V gave up 8 bases and J gave up 3 bases, with 11 bases separating them. CDR3 size: 11 residues. Germline V gene lookup returns CDR1 SQVTM and CDR2 ANQGSEA. As DNA, the CDR3 is TGCAGCAAGGACAGCTGCTACGAGCAGTACTTC. This sequence encodes CSKDSCYEQYF.

The sample holds many counts of this clonotype. V is TRBV7-2 and J is TRBJ2-3; TRBD2 matches 10 bases. The length of the CDR3 is 16 residues. CDR1 is SGHTA, CDR2 FQGNSA, per germline. V was pared by 5 bases and J by 6 bases, with 11 bases of the junction left unmatched. The CDR3: CASSLLAGRPPDTQYF. For the CDR3, the DNA is TGTGCCAGCAGCCTACTAGCGGGAAGGCCTCCGGATACGCAGTATTTT. Complete variable domain (other parts from reference TRBV7-2 and TRBJ2-3): GAGVSQSPSNKVTEKGKDVELRCDPISGHTALYWYRQSLGQGLEFLIYFQGNSAPDKSGLPSDRFSAERTGGSVSTLTIQRTQQEDSAVYLCASSLLAGRPPDTQYFGPGTRLTVL.

This clonotype was picked up a small number of times. V is TRBV7-3 and J is TRBJ1-5; possible D gene TRBD1, 5 bases. Germline V gives CDR1 SGHTA, CDR2 FQGTGA. Trimming took off 5 bases at V and 2 bases at J, with 22 bases between the two ends. This CDR3 has 18 residues. The CDR3 DNA sequence: TGTGCCAGCAGCATGATCCCCCCAGGGAGCCAGGGCAATCAGCCCCAGCATTTT. Amino acid sequence: CASSMIPPGSQGNQPQHF. The whole variable domain, filled in from reference TRBV7-3 and TRBJ1-5, reads GAGVSQTPSNKVTEKGKYVELRCDPISGHTALYWYRQSLGQGPEFLIYFQGTGAADDSGLPNDRFFAVRPEGSVSTLKIQRTERGDSAVYLCASSMIPPGSQGNQPQHFGDGTRLSIL.

In its sample, this clonotype was seen many times. This rearrangement joins TRBV28 to TRBJ2-5; D is possibly TRBD1 (6 bases). There are 16 residues in the CDR3. The germline CDR1 and CDR2 sequences are MDHEN and SYDVKM. Trimming pared 2 bases from V and 1 base from J, leaving 14 bases between. The CDR3 region is CASSLRAGELQETQYF. CDR3 coding DNA: TGTGCCAGCAGTTTAAGGGCAGGGGAGCTCCAAGAGACCCAGTACTTC.